This T cell receptor beta chain emerged from a study of T cell responses to AZD1222 COVID-19 vaccine. Remarks on this clone: Its antigen is unidentified.

Trimming shortened V by 0 bases and J by 6 bases, and 7 bases separated the two germline ends. Germline CDR1 reads SGHRS; CDR2 reads YFSETQ. CDR3 size: 14 residues. Only in-frame clones appear in the TCRdb table, and some are missing; sequencing was by immunoSEQ multiplex PCR. Here the sample spans 86,000 or so clones, around nine tenths being singletons. Study-wide results and caveats: At study baseline, merely five or six AZD1222 recipients were seropositive.

The chain carries TRBV5-1 and TRBJ1-6; D is perhaps TRBD1 (5 bases). The source of this sequence is an adult who received the AZD1222 COVID-19 vaccine. The sequences come from peripheral blood, collected 28 days after the second AZD1222 dose. The CDR3 DNA reads as TGCGCCAGCAGCTTGGTGGGGGGTAATTCACCCCTCCACTTT. Translation: CASSLVGGNSPLHF.